The clone carrying this TCR beta chain was counted only a few times. The antigen is undetermined. CDR1 SEHNR and CDR2 FQNEAQ come from the germline V gene (reference sequence). The CDR3 runs to 16 residues. Germline trimming cut 5 bases from V and 4 bases from J; bases unmatched to any gene: 11. This record belongs to a study of cytomegalovirus exposure and HLA in healthy donors. Across the study: From some 190 million T cells, an earlier analysis saw some 120 million unique TCR beta sequences. Findings of the study overall: Listed as cytomegalovirus-associated were 164 TCR beta chains. In an earlier analysis, productive rearrangement rates for most beta V segments clustered near 87% or 30%. Follow-up analysis later connected one missense variant in DCLRE1C with trimming of TCR beta V- and J-genes.

The PCR was carried out with 60 Vbeta primers and 13 Jbeta primers. The repertoire was sequenced with immunoSEQ multiplex PCR; TCRdb's copy has only in-frame clones and lacks some. The table has about 120,000 clones, around 65% seen once. The source of this sequence is a man younger than 35 in good health and CMV-seronegative. The chain carries TRBV7-9 and TRBJ1-3, with 7 bases matching TRBD1. The sample consisted of PBMCs. CDR3 protein: CASSLETGTVGNTIYF. The CDR3 DNA reads as TGTGCCAGCAGCCTAGAAACCGGGACAGTGGGAAACACCATATATTTT.